This is a list of T cell receptor beta chains from one sample in a study of blood T cell repertoires in COVID-19. Profiled with immunoSEQ multiplex PCR; TCRdb holds only in-frame clones, not every one. The sample records fewer than 400,000 clones, roughly 88% being singletons. The sequenced sample consisted of PBMCs or T cells enriched from blood (not recorded which). Receptors originate from a man aged 30 to 45 who had recovered from COVID-19. The CDR3 runs from the conserved cysteine through the conserved F or W. The D gene is left open where the match is weak. A clone size is listed for some rows: how often the clone was seen (once, few, many), or a class if it is expanded.

d_gene	v_gene	abundance	j_gene	CDR3aa	CDR3nt
TRBD1	TRBV24-1	-	TRBJ1-2	CATSGTGQGGGYTF	TGTGCCACCAGTGGTACGGGACAGGGCGGGGGCTACACCTTC
TRBD2	TRBV18	-	TRBJ2-7	CASSPGLAEYEQYF	TGTGCCAGCTCACCCGGACTAGCGGAGTACGAGCAGTACTTC
-	TRBV19	few	TRBJ1-6	CASSSVRGNSPLHF	TGTGCCAGTAGCTCAGTCAGGGGTAATTCACCCCTCCACTTT
-	TRBV11-2	once	TRBJ1-2	CASSLEGTGHPHGYTF	TGTGCCAGCAGCCTAGAGGGAACAGGGCATCCCCATGGCTACACCTTC
TRBD1	TRBV5-4	-	TRBJ1-2	CASSLIGADRGQGYTF	TGTGCCAGCAGCTTGATAGGGGCCGACAGGGGGCAAGGCTACACCTTC
-	TRBV5-6	-	TRBJ1-1	CASSRSGVHMNTEAFF	TGTGCCAGCAGCCGCTCAGGGGTTCATATGAACACTGAAGCTTTCTTT
TRBD1	TRBV20-1	-	TRBJ1-4	CSASKGAEKLFF	TGCAGTGCTAGTAAGGGGGCTGAAAAACTGTTTTTT
-	TRBV6-5	-	TRBJ2-2	CASSYLPPGELFF	TGTGCCAGCAGTTACCTACCCCCCGGGGAGCTGTTTTTT
TRBD1	TRBV9	-	TRBJ2-7	CASSSRTGEYEQYF	TGTGCCAGCAGCTCTCGGACAGGTGAGTACGAGCAGTACTTC
TRBD1	TRBV27	-	TRBJ1-5	CASYTMDRAESQPQHF	TGTGCCAGCTACACCATGGACAGGGCAGAGAGTCAGCCCCAGCATTTT
TRBD1	TRBV9	-	TRBJ2-3	CASSGRGTGGYTQYF	TGTGCCAGCAGCGGAAGGGGGACAGGGGGATATACGCAGTATTTT
-	TRBV5-8	-	TRBJ1-1	CASSLARVTEAFF	TGTGCCAGCAGCTTGGCGAGGGTTACTGAAGCTTTCTTT
-	TRBV7-9	-	TRBJ1-1	CASSLGMGGNTEAFF	TGTGCCAGCAGCTTAGGAATGGGGGGGAACACTGAAGCTTTCTTT
-	TRBV6-5	-	TRBJ2-5	CASSSDWGVQETQYF	TGTGCCAGCAGTTCAGATTGGGGGGTTCAAGAGACCCAGTACTTC
TRBD2	TRBV7-6	-	TRBJ2-3	CASSLGSRGGRDTQYF	TGTGCCAGCAGCTTAGGCAGTCGGGGGGGCCGGGATACGCAGTATTTT
TRBD1	TRBV5-4	once	TRBJ2-7	CASSLSPMGQGSSEQYF	TGTGCCAGCAGCTTGTCCCCCATGGGACAGGGGAGTAGCGAGCAGTACTTC
-	TRBV11-2	-	TRBJ2-3	CASSRGQSTDTQYF	TGTGCCAGCAGCCGCGGACAGAGCACAGATACGCAGTATTTT
-	TRBV9	-	TRBJ2-3	CASSASSQGSGADTQYF	TGTGCCAGCAGCGCATCATCACAGGGATCCGGGGCAGATACGCAGTATTTT
-	TRBV4-3	-	TRBJ1-3	CASSQDAGGGNTIYF	TGCGCCAGCAGCCAAGACGCCGGGGGTGGAAACACCATATATTTT
-	TRBV6-2/TRBV6-3	-	TRBJ1-2	CASSLPLSLFYGYTF	TGTGCCAGCAGTCTTCCCCTATCGCTTTTCTATGGCTACACCTTC
-	TRBV10-3	-	TRBJ1-2	CAISVQGTNYGYTF	TGTGCCATCAGTGTTCAGGGTACGAACTATGGCTACACCTTC
-	TRBV7-8	-	TRBJ2-5	CASSPTVQETQYF	TGTGCCAGCAGCCCTACAGTACAAGAGACCCAGTACTTC
TRBD1	TRBV7-6	-	TRBJ1-5	CASSLKLGTGPNQPQHF	TGTGCCAGCAGCTTAAAATTAGGGACAGGCCCAAATCAGCCCCAGCATTTT
-	TRBV4-3	-	TRBJ1-4	CASSQGRWTATNEKLFF	TGCGCCAGCAGCCAAGGTCGGTGGACAGCAACTAATGAAAAACTGTTTTTT
-	TRBV4-3	-	TRBJ2-3	CASSPKGGAADTQYF	TGCGCCAGCAGTCCGAAAGGAGGGGCCGCAGATACGCAGTATTTT
TRBD1	TRBV5-6	-	TRBJ1-2	CASTTLGTGGLGYTF	TGTGCCAGCACCACATTAGGGACAGGGGGCCTTGGCTACACCTTC
-	TRBV6-5	-	TRBJ1-2	CASSYSEGYYGYTF	TGTGCCAGCAGTTACTCAGAGGGCTACTATGGCTACACCTTC
TRBD1	TRBV19	few	TRBJ2-3	CASSLDRVGSDTQYF	TGTGCCAGTAGCCTCGACAGGGTGGGGTCAGATACGCAGTATTTT
TRBD2	TRBV3-1/TRBV3-2	-	TRBJ2-5	CASSLWTSGGAKQETQYF	TGTGCCAGCAGCCTCTGGACTAGCGGGGGGGCGAAGCAAGAGACCCAGTACTTC
TRBD1	TRBV3-1/TRBV3-2	-	TRBJ1-2	CASSQAQQGGYTF	TGTGCCAGCAGCCAAGCCCAACAGGGGGGCTACACCTTC
-	TRBV25-1	-	TRBJ1-1	CASSGSGTLNTEAFF	TGTGCCAGCAGTGGCTCCGGGACACTGAACACTGAAGCTTTCTTT